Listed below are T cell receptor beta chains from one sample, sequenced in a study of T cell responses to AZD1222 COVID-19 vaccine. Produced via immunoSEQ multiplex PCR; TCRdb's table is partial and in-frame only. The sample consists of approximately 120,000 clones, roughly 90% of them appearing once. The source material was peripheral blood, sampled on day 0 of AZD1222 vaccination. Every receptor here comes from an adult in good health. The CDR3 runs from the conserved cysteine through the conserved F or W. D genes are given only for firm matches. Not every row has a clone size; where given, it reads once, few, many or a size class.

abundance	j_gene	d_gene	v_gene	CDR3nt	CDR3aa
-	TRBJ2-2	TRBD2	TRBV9	TGTGCCAGCAGCGAACTAGCGACGAACACCGGGGAGCTGTTTTTT	CASSELATNTGELFF
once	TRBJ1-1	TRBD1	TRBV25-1	TGTGCCAGCAGTGAACTGGGACAGGGGGATGGGACTGAAGCTTTCTTT	CASSELGQGDGTEAFF
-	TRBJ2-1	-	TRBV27	TGTGCCACCCGAGCCGGTAGCTCCTACAATGAGCAGTTCTTC	CATRAGSSYNEQFF
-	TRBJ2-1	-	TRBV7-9	TGTGCCATCCCTGAGAAACCGAACAATGAGCAGTTCTTC	CAIPEKPNNEQFF
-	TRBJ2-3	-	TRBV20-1	TGCAGTGCTAGTGGTCTAGCACTCGATACGCAGTATTTT	CSASGLALDTQYF
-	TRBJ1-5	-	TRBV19	TGTGCCAGTAGTTGGGACACAGTAAATCAGCCCCAGCATTTT	CASSWDTVNQPQHF
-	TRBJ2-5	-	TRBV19	TGTGCCAGTAGTACTGCCCCTGGGACCCAGTACTTC	CASSTAPGTQYF
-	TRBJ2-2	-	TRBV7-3	TGTGCCAGCAGCTTCGTAGCCGGGGAGCTGTTTTTT	CASSFVAGELFF
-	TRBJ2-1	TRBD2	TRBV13	TGTGCCAGCAGCTTTCAAGGGGAGGGCTACAATGAGCAGTTCTTC	CASSFQGEGYNEQFF
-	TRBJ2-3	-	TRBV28	TGTGCCAGCAGTTTCGTGACTACGGCAGATACGCAGTATTTT	CASSFVTTADTQYF
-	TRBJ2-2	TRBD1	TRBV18	TGTGCCAGCTCAACCGACAGGGGGCCCGGGGAGCTGTTTTTT	CASSTDRGPGELFF
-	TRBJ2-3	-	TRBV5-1	TGCGCCAGCAGCTTGGCTTTCTTGACAGGCGATAGCACAGATACGCAGTATTTT	CASSLAFLTGDSTDTQYF
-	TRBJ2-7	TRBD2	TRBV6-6	TGTGCCAGCAGTTCAACTTTAGCGGGAGGCACCTACGAGCAGTACTTC	CASSSTLAGGTYEQYF
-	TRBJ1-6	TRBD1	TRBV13	TGTGCCAGCAGCGCCCGGACAGGGAGGGGAGAAAATTCACCCCTCCACTTT	CASSARTGRGENSPLHF
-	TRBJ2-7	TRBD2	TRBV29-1	TGCAGCGTGTTACTAGCGGGAGGGTTCTACGAGCAGTACTTC	CSVLLAGGFYEQYF
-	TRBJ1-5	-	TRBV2	TGTGCCAGCAGTGTGGGTTATAGCAATCAGCCCCAGCATTTT	CASSVGYSNQPQHF
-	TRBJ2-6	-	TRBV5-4	TGTGCCAGCAGCCCCAGGGCTCCTGGGGCCAACGTCCTGACTTTC	CASSPRAPGANVLTF
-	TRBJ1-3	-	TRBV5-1	TGCGCCAGCAGGGAAGGTTTCTCTGGAAACACCATATATTTT	CASREGFSGNTIYF
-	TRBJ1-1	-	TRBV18	TGTGCCAGCTCACCACCGGGCAGGGGGAACACTGAAGCTTTCTTT	CASSPPGRGNTEAFF
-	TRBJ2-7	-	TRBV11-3	TGTGCCAGCAGCTTTGGAAGATACGAGCAGTACTTC	CASSFGRYEQYF
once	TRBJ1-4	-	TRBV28	TGTGCCAGCAGTTCAAACGTTGGAAAACTGTTTTTT	CASSSNVGKLFF
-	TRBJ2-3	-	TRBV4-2	TGTGCCAGCAGCCGTAGCGAAGCTAGCACAGATACGCAGTATTTT	CASSRSEASTDTQYF
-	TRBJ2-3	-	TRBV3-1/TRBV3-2	TGTGCCAGCAGCTCCGGGTTCTGGGTTTCAGATACGCAGTATTTT	CASSSGFWVSDTQYF
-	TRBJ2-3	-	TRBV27	TGTGCCAGCAGTTCCAGCAGGGTAATGGGCACAGATACGCAGTATTTT	CASSSSRVMGTDTQYF
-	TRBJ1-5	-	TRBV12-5	TGTGCTAGTGGTGGACTTAATCAGCCCCAGCATTTT	CASGGLNQPQHF